This T cell receptor beta chain was sequenced during a study of T cells in Graves' hyperthyroidism and ophthalmopathy. The study, taken as a whole, reports: Ophthalmopathy got predicted by the model a median roughly six months before its onset.

About this clonotype itself: Its antigen is still unknown.

The TCR beta CDR3 regions underwent amplification using RNA transcripts as the source. Researchers ran a first-round RT-PCR on the TCR CDR3 using the HTBI primer set. TCRdb processed the multiplex PCR reads anew with MiXCR; each CDR3 protein has one entry. Here the sample spans roughly 500,000 distinct CDR3 sequences, over 45% being singletons. Researchers barred patients who had uncontrolled infection, other autoimmune disease, pregnancy or lactation. This CDR3 has 15 residues. V lost 5 bases and J lost 5, with 18 bases in between. Germline V gene lookup returns CDR1 SGHVS and CDR2 FQNEAQ. Sequencing was performed on peripheral blood or thyroid tissue (not recorded which). The chain is built from TRBV7-8 and TRBJ2-5; either TRBD1 or TRBD2 may supply D (5 bases each). The source is an adult woman with Graves' disease, either hyperthyroidism or ophthalmopathy (not recorded which). CDR3 amino acids: CASSRIGGGRETQYF. The CDR3 DNA sequence: TGTGCCAGCAGCCGCATTGGGGGTGGTCGGGAGACCCAGTACTTC.